The source of this T cell receptor beta chain is a study of cytomegalovirus exposure and HLA in healthy donors. Findings of the study overall: Owing to their indistinguishability, certain V segments, notably TRBV6-2 and TRBV6-3, were excluded. An analysis was carried out later, and it reportedly showed fewer N-insertions in an Asian-associated ancestry cluster than the approximately 670-donor mean.

PCR involved 60 Vbeta and 13 Jbeta primers. Repertoires were generated with immunoSEQ multiplex PCR, while TCRdb's copy carries only in-frame clones and drops some. The sample holds 97,000 or so clones, roughly a tenth seen once. Per germline, CDR1 LNHDA and CDR2 SQIVND (reference sequence). The V and J ends lost 7 bases and 5 bases, in that order; junction bases with no gene match: 5. CDR3 length: 12 amino acids. Note on this clone: The antigen remains undetermined.

The sequenced sample was PBMCs. The genes are TRBV19 and TRBJ2-7; TRBD1 matches at 7 bases. The origin of this receptor is a man between 45 and 60 years old in good health and CMV-seropositive. The CDR3 sequence: CASNTTGHEQYF. CDR3 bases: TGTGCCAGTAATACGACAGGGCACGAGCAGTACTTC. Full variable domain (missing parts from reference TRBV19 and TRBJ2-7): DGGITQSPKYLFRKEGQNVTLSCEQNLNHDAMYWYRQDPGQGLRLIYYSQIVNDFQKGDIAEGYSVSREKKESFPLTVTSAQKNPTAFYLCASNTTGHEQYFGPGTRLTVT.